This T cell receptor (beta chain) came from a study of T-cell memory formation after mild COVID-19. Across the whole study: TCR clusters mostly belonged to single donors. Study-level points and caveats: Pre-infection memory showed some responding clones, and this suggested that cross-reactive memory joined. Mostly located in CM and EM were contracting CD4+ clones, with contracting CD8+ clones located in EMRA.

This clonotype was counted only a few times. What it binds is not known. CDR1 and CDR2 (germline): SEHNR, FQNEAQ (reference sequence). The CDR3 loop spans 16 amino acids. V gave up 1 base and J gave up 5 bases; unmatched junction bases: 10. With constant-segment primers, 5'RACE yielded cDNA libraries of TCR alpha and TCR beta that carried sample barcodes and UMIs. From the 5' RACE reads, TCRdb called clonotypes with MiXCR, one entry per CDR3 protein. The sample includes 550,000 to 600,000 distinct CDR3 sequences, around 15% of them seen just once. V gene TRBV7-9 combines with J gene TRBJ2-5; 7 nucleotides match TRBD1. The sample taken for sequencing was PBMCs or a T cell subset sorted from them (not recorded which). The sequence was collected from an adult woman who had mild COVID-19 (a few samples of this study predate the infection). Cell type and time point are not known. The CDR3 spells CASSLVGGAPGETQYF. CDR3 DNA sequence: TGTGCCAGCAGCTTAGTAGGGGGCGCCCCGGGGGAGACCCAGTACTTC.